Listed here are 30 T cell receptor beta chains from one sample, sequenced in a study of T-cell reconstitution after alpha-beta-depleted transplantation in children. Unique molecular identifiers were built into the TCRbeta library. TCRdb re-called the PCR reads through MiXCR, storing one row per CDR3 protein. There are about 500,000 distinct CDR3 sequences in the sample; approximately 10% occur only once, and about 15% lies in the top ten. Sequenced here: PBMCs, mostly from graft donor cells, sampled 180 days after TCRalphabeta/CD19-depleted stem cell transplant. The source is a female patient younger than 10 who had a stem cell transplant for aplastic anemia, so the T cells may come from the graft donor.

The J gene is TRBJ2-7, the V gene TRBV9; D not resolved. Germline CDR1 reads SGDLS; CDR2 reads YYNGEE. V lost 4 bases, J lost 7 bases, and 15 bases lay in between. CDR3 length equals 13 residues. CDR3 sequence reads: CASSPGPRREQYF. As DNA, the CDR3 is TGTGCCAGCAGCCCAGGTCCCCGGCGGGAGCAGTACTTC.

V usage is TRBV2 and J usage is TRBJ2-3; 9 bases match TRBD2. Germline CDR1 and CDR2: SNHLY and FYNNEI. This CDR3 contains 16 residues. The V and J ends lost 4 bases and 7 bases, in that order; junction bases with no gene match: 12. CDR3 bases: TGTGCCAGCAGTGGACTAGCGGCTCTGCTCATATATACGCAGTATTTT. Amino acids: CASSGLAALLIYTQYF.

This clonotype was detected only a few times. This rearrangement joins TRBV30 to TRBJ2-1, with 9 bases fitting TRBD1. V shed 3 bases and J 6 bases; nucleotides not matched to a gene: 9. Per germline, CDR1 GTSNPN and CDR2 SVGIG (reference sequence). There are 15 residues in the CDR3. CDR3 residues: CAWSQGTGSRNEQFF. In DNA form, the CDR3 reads TGTGCCTGGAGCCAAGGGACAGGGTCCCGCAATGAGCAGTTCTTC.

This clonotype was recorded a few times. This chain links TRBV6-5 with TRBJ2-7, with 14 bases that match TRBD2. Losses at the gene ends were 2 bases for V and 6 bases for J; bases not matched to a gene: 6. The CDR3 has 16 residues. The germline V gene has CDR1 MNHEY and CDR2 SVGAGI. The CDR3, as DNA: TGTGCCAGCAGTTACCCTCGGACTAGCGGGAGGAGCGAGCAGTACTTC. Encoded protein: CASSYPRTSGRSEQYF.

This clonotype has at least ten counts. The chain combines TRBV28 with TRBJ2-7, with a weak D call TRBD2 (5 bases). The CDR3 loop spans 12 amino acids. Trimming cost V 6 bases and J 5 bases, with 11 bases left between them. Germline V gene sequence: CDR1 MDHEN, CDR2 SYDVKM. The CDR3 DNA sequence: TGTGCCAGCAGACTCCCCGGGGACGAGCAGTACTTC. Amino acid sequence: CASRLPGDEQYF.

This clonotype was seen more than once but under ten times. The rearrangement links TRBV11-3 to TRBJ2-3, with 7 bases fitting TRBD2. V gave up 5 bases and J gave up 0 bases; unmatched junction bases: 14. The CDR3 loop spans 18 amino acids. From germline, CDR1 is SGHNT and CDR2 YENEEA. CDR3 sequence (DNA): TGTGCCAGCAGCCCTCCCGGGGAGTCTAGCGGAAGCACAGATACGCAGTATTTT. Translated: CASSPPGESSGSTDTQYF.

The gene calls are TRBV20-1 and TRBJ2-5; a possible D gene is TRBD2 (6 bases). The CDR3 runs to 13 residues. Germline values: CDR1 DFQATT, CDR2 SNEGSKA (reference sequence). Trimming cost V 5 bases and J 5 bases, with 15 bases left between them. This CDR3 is CSAGTEVGETQYF. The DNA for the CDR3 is TGCAGTGCTGGGACTGAAGTCGGGGAGACCCAGTACTTC.

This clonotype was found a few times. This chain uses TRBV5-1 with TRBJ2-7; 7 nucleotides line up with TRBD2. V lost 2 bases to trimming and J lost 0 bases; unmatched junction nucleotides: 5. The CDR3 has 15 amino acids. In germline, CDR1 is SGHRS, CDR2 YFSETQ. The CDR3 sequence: CASSFPAGSSYEQYF. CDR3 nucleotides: TGCGCCAGCAGCTTCCCAGCGGGGAGCTCCTACGAGCAGTACTTC.

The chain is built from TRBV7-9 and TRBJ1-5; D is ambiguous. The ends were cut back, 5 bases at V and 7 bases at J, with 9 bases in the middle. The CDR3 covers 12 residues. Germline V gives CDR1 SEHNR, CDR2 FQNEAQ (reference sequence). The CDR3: CASSLLEQPQHF. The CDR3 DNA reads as TGTGCCAGCAGCCTCCTGGAACAGCCCCAGCATTTT.

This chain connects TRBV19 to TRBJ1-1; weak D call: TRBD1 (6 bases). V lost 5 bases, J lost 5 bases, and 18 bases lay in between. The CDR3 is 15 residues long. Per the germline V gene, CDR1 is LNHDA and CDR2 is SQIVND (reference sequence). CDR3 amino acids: CASSPPPPRGTEAFF. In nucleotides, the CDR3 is TGTGCCAGTAGTCCCCCTCCTCCTAGGGGGACTGAAGCTTTCTTT.

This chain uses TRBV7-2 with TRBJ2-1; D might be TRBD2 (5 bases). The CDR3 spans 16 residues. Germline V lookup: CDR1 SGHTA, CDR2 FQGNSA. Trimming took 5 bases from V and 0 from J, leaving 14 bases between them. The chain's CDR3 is CASSHWTSSSYNEQFF. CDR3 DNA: TGTGCCAGCAGCCATTGGACTTCCAGCTCCTACAATGAGCAGTTCTTC.

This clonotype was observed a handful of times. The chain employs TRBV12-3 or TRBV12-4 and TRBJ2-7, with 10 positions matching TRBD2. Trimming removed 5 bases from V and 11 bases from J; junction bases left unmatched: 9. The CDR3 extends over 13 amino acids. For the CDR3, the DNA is TGTGCCAGCAGTCTTAGCGGGAGGAGGGTTAAGTACTTC. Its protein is CASSLSGRRVKYF.

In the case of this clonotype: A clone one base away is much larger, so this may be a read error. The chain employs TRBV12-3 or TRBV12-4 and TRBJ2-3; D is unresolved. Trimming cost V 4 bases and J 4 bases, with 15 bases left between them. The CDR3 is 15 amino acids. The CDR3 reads CASSSPAGSPDTQYF. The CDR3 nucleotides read TGTGCCAGCAGTTCCCCGGCCGGTTCCCCAGATACGCAGTATTTT.

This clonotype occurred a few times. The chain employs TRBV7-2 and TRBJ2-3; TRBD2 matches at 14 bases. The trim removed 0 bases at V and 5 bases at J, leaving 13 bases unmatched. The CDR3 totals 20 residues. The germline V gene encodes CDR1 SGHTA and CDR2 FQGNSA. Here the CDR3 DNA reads TGTGCCAGCAGCTTAGCCCCTTCCGGGACTAGCGGGAGTGGCGGAGATACGCAGTATTTT. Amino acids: CASSLAPSGTSGSGGDTQYF.

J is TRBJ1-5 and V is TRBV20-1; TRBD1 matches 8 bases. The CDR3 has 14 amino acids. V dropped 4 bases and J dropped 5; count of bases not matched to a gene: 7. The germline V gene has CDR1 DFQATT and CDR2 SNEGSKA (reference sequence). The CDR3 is CSATSTGADQPQHF. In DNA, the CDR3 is TGCAGTGCTACTTCGACAGGGGCCGATCAGCCCCAGCATTTT.

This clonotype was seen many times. This CDR3 reads CASRPGLGAGELFF. In DNA form, the CDR3 reads TGTGCCAGCAGACCAGGACTAGGCGCCGGGGAGCTGTTTTTT. This chain uses TRBV11-2 with TRBJ2-2, with 7 bases identical to TRBD2. In germline, CDR1 is SGHAT, CDR2 FQNNGV. Trimming removed 6 bases from V and 6 bases from J; junction bases left unmatched: 7. The CDR3 consists of 14 residues.

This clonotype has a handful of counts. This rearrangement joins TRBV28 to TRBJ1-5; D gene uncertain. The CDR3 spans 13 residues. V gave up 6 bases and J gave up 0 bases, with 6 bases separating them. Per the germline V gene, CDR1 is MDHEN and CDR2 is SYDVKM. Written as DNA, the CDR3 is TGTGCCAGCAGGGACTATAGCAATCAGCCCCAGCATTTT. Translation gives CASRDYSNQPQHF.

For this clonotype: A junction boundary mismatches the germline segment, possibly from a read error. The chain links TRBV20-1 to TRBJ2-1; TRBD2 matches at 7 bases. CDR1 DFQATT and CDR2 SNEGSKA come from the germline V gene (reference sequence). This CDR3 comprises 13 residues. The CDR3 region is CSATGPAGNEHFF. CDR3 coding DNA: TGCAGTGCTACAGGCCCAGCGGGGAATGAGCATTTCTTC.

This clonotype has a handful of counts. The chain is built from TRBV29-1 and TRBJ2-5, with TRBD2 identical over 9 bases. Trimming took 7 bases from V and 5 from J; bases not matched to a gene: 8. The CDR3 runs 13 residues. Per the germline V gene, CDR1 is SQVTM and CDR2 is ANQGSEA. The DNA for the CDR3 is TGCAGCGCTCCTCTAGCGGGATGGGAGACCCAGTACTTC. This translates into CSAPLAGWETQYF.

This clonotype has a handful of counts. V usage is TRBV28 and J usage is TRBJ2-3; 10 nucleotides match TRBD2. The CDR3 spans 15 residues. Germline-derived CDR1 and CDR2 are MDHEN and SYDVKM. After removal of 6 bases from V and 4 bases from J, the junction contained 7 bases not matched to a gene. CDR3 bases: TGTGCCAGCAGCCGAAGCGGGAGGGGGTCAGATACGCAGTATTTT. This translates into CASSRSGRGSDTQYF.

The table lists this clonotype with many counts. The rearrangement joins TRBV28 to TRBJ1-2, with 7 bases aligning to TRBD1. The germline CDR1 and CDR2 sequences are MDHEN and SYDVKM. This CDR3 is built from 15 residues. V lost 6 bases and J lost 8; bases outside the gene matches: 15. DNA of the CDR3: TGTGCCAGCAGCGTCGGGACAGACAACCCCAGGGGCTACACCTTC. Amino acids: CASSVGTDNPRGYTF.

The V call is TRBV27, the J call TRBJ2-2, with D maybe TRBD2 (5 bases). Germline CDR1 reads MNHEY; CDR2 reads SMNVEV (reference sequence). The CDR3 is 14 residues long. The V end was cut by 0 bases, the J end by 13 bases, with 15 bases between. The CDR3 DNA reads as TGTGCCAGCAGTTTATCCCCCAGGAGTGGAGGGCTGTTTTTT. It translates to CASSLSPRSGGLFF.

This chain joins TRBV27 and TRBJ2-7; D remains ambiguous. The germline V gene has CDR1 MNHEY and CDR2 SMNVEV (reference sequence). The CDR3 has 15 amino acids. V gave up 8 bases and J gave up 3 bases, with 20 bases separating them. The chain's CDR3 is CASWPRASRIYEQYF. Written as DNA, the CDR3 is TGTGCCAGCTGGCCCCGAGCAAGCCGGATCTACGAGCAGTACTTC.

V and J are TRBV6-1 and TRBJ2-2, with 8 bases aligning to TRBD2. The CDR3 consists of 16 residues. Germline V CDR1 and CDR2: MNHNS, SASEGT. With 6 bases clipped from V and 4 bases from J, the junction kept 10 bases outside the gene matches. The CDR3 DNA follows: TGTGCCAGCAGGGTAAGACTAGCGAGGAGCACCGGGGAGCTGTTTTTT. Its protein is CASRVRLARSTGELFF.

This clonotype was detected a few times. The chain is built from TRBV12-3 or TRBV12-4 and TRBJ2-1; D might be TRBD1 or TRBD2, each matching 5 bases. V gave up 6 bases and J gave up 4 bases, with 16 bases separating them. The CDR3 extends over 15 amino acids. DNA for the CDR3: TGTGCCAGCAGCACCGTCGGGGCCACTTACAATGAGCAGTTCTTC. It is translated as CASSTVGATYNEQFF.

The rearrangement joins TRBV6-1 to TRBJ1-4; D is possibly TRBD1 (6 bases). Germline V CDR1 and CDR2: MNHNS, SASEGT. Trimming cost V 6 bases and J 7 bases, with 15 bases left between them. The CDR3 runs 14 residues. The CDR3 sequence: CASRSTGQGEKLFF. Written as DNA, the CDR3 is TGTGCCAGCAGATCCACGGGACAAGGTGAAAAACTGTTTTTT.

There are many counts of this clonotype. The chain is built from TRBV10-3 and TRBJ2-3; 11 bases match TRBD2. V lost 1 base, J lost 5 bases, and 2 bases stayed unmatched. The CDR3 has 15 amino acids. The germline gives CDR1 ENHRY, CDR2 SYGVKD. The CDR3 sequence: CAISEWLAGGDTQYF. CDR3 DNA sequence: TGTGCCATCAGTGAGTGGCTAGCGGGAGGAGATACGCAGTATTTT.

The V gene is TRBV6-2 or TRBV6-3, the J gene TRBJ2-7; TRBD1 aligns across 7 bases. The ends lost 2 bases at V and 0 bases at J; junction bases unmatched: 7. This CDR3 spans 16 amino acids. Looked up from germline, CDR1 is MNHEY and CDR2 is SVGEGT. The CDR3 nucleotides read TGTGCCAGCAGTTACGGCGGACAGGCCCACTCCTACGAGCAGTACTTC. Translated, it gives CASSYGGQAHSYEQYF.

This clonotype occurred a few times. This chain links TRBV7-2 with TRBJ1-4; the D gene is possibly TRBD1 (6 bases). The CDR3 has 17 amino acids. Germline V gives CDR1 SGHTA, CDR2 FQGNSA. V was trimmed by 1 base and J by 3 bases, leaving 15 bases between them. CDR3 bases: TGTGCCAGCAGCTTAGTGGGGCGGGGGGCGGCTAATGAAAAACTGTTTTTT. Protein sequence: CASSLVGRGAANEKLFF.

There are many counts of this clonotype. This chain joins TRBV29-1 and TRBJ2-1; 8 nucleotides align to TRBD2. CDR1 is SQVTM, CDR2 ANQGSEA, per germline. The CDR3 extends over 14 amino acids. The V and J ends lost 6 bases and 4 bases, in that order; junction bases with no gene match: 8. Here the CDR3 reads CSVAASGLYNEQFF. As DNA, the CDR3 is TGCAGCGTCGCCGCTAGCGGGTTATACAATGAGCAGTTCTTC.